This is a list of T cell receptor beta chains from one sample in a study of regulatory T cells in long-lasting Graves disease. A single record per CDR3 protein comes from TCRdb applying MiXCR to the multiplex PCR reads. The data hold about 430,000 distinct CDR3 sequences, with 15% observed a single time. These data also featured in a second study, about T cells in Graves' hyperthyroidism and ophthalmopathy.

The sample in question was peripheral blood mononuclear cells (PBMCs), obtained at new diagnosis, from a patient treated with antithyroid drugs. These TCRs come from a woman aged 40-49 years with Graves disease. Each CDR3 is given with its conserved first and last residue. The D gene is left open where the match is weak. Only part of the rows carry a size: once, few, many, or a class if the clone is expanded.

v_call	cdr3_length	clone_size	d_call	j_call	cdr3_aa	cdr3_nt
TRBV5-6	14	.	.	TRBJ1-4	CASSGKTRGEKLFF	TGTGCCAGCAGCGGGAAAACAAGGGGTGAAAAACTGTTTTTT
TRBV28	16	many	TRBD2	TRBJ2-1	CASSLAGLPAYNEQFF	TGTGCCAGCAGTTTGGCGGGACTACCTGCCTACAATGAGCAGTTCTTC
TRBV11-2	15	many	.	TRBJ2-7	CASSLVAGTSGEQYF	TGTGCCAGCAGCTTAGTTGCGGGGACAAGTGGCGAGCAGTACTTC
TRBV30	11	.	.	TRBJ2-7	CAWAGVHEQYF	TGTGCCTGGGCAGGGGTGCACGAGCAGTACTTC
TRBV7-8	18	.	TRBD2	TRBJ2-3	CASSLNPGTSGSTDTQYF	TGTGCCAGCAGCTTAAACCCCGGGACTAGCGGGAGCACAGATACGCAGTATTTT
TRBV24-1	15	many	TRBD1	TRBJ2-7	CATSDPGTGGNEQYF	TGTGCCACCAGTGATCCCGGGACAGGGGGCAACGAGCAGTACTTC
TRBV5-4	15	.	TRBD1	TRBJ1-4	CASSHGQGGNEKLFF	TGTGCCAGCAGCCACGGACAGGGGGGAAATGAAAAACTGTTTTTT
TRBV2	16	many	.	TRBJ2-2	CASSEGHLANTGELFF	TGTGCCAGCAGTGAAGGACACCTCGCGAACACCGGGGAGCTGTTTTTT
TRBV19	16	.	TRBD2	TRBJ2-7	CASSTPSGRAFYEQYF	TGTGCCAGTAGTACCCCTAGCGGGAGGGCCTTTTACGAGCAGTACTTC
TRBV12-3/TRBV12-4	14	many	TRBD1	TRBJ2-1	CASRNRGSYNEQFF	TGTGCCAGCAGAAACAGGGGCTCGTACAATGAGCAGTTCTTC
TRBV28	18	few	.	TRBJ2-4	CASSFPITAGRTRNIQYF	TGTGCCAGCAGTTTCCCGATTACCGCCGGGAGAACCAGAAACATTCAGTACTTC
TRBV4-1	15	.	TRBD2	TRBJ2-1	CASSLLAVSYNEQFF	TGCGCCAGCAGCCTTCTAGCGGTGTCCTACAATGAGCAGTTCTTC
TRBV20-1	12	many	.	TRBJ2-1	CSARGPYNEQFF	TGCAGTGCTCGTGGGCCCTACAATGAGCAGTTCTTC
TRBV3-1	15	.	TRBD2	TRBJ2-1	CASNQGWTSHNEQFF	TGTGCCAGCAACCAAGGGTGGACTAGCCACAATGAGCAGTTCTTC
TRBV27	15	many	TRBD2	TRBJ2-1	CASSIGVSGSFEQFF	TGTGCCAGCAGTATCGGGGTTAGCGGGAGTTTTGAGCAGTTCTTC
TRBV7-2	18	.	TRBD2	TRBJ2-7	CASSLRHSSGASSYEQYF	TGTGCCAGCAGCTTACGTCACTCTAGCGGAGCCAGCTCCTACGAGCAGTACTTC
TRBV7-3	14	few	TRBD1	TRBJ1-5	CASSLKQGHQPQHF	TGTGCCAGCAGCTTAAAACAGGGGCATCAGCCCCAGCATTTT